This T cell receptor (beta chain) was obtained from a study of cytomegalovirus exposure and HLA in healthy donors. This CDR3 is built from 18 residues. Germline CDR1 MGHRA, CDR2 YSYEKL. J was trimmed by 2 bases and V by 1 base; bases with no gene match: 13. It was healthy bone marrow donors who served as donors. The primer mix had 60 Vbeta and 13 Jbeta primers. TCRdb's copy holds only in-frame clones and misses some; the assay was immunoSEQ multiplex PCR. The sample consists of around 180,000 clones, roughly 70% of them appearing once. The gene calls are TRBV4-1 and TRBJ1-2; 7 positions agree with TRBD1. Material for sequencing was PBMCs. The receptor was derived from a girl aged 10 to 17 in good health and CMV-seronegative. CDR3 amino acids: CASSQGANRGLGNYGYTF. The DNA of the CDR3 is TGCGCCAGCAGCCAAGGTGCGAACAGGGGCTTAGGGAACTATGGCTACACCTTC.